These T cell receptor beta chains were read from a single sample in a study of blood T cell repertoires in COVID-19. TCRdb's copy holds only in-frame clones and misses some; the assay was immunoSEQ multiplex PCR. Of roughly 250,000 clones in the sample, around 81% are singletons; the top ten hold about 3.2%. The sequenced sample consisted of peripheral blood. These receptors were collected from a woman aged 55-70 years with active or convalescent COVID-19. Each CDR3 is given with its conserved first and last residue. Each record gives: CDR3 DNA, CDR3 protein, clone size, V gene, D gene, J gene. D genes are given only for firm matches. Some rows have no size entry. The others give once, few or many, or a class for an expanded clone.

TGTGCCAGCAGCCTGAAGGGGTGGGAAGAGACCCAGTACTTC | CASSLKGWEETQYF | NA | TRBV11-2 | NA | TRBJ2-5
TGTGCCAGCAGCTCCGGACTAGGGGTAGCAGATACGCAGTATTTT | CASSSGLGVADTQYF | once | TRBV7-9 | TRBD2 | TRBJ2-3
TGTGCCAGCGGGCCGTTCACAGATACGCAGTATTTT | CASGPFTDTQYF | NA | TRBV14 | NA | TRBJ2-3
TGTGCCAGCAGCCTGCTAGCGGGGCGGTCCTACAATGAGCAGTTCTTC | CASSLLAGRSYNEQFF | NA | TRBV7-8 | TRBD2 | TRBJ2-1
TGTGCTAGTGGTTTTGGACAGGGATACTATGGCTACACCTTC | CASGFGQGYYGYTF | NA | TRBV12-5 | TRBD1 | TRBJ1-2
TGTGCCTGGAGTGGAGGGACATTCGGCCGCTACGAGCAGTACTTC | CAWSGGTFGRYEQYF | NA | TRBV30 | NA | TRBJ2-7
TGTGCCTGGAGTGTACGACGGACAGGGAGCAATCAGCCCCAGCATTTT | CAWSVRRTGSNQPQHF | NA | TRBV30 | TRBD1 | TRBJ1-5
TGTGCCCTTCAAACAGGCGTCAGGACTGAAGCTTTCTTT | CALQTGVRTEAFF | NA | TRBV30 | NA | TRBJ1-1
TGTGCCAGCAGCTTAGGGGGGCAAGGGGGCCACGAGACCCAGTACTTC | CASSLGGQGGHETQYF | NA | TRBV7-2 | TRBD1 | TRBJ2-5
TGCGCCAGCGGTAATACAGGGAGCGTCGGCACTGAAGCTTTCTTT | CASGNTGSVGTEAFF | NA | TRBV5-1 | NA | TRBJ1-1
TGTGCCAGCAGCTTGTCAGGACAGGGGGCTGAAGCTTTCTTT | CASSLSGQGAEAFF | NA | TRBV11-3 | TRBD1 | TRBJ1-1
TGTGCCTGGAGTGTAACCAAAGGGGCTGGCTACACCTTC | CAWSVTKGAGYTF | NA | TRBV30 | NA | TRBJ1-2
TGTGCCAGCAGCTTAGGTCTAGGTCTTAAGTCTGGGGCCAACGTCCTGACTTTC | CASSLGLGLKSGANVLTF | few | TRBV7-9 | NA | TRBJ2-6
TGTGCCAGTACTCCGACAGGGCTGTCCTACGAGCAGTACTTC | CASTPTGLSYEQYF | NA | TRBV19 | TRBD1 | TRBJ2-7
TGTGCCAGCAGTTTCGGGATTGAGCAGTACTTC | CASSFGIEQYF | once | TRBV12-3/TRBV12-4 | NA | TRBJ2-7
TGTGCCAGCAGTCCGCGGGACAGGGGCGGCTATGGCTACACCTTC | CASSPRDRGGYGYTF | NA | TRBV6-5 | TRBD1 | TRBJ1-2
TGTGCCAGCAGCACACAGTGGTCCTCTGGGGCCAACGTCCTGACTTTC | CASSTQWSSGANVLTF | NA | TRBV6-4 | NA | TRBJ2-6
TGTGCCAGCAGGACTAGCGGGGGGCATGAGCAGTTCTTC | CASRTSGGHEQFF | few | TRBV12-3/TRBV12-4 | TRBD2 | TRBJ2-1